This is a list of T cell receptor beta chains from one sample in a study of blood T cell repertoires in COVID-19. Assay used: immunoSEQ multiplex PCR; TCRdb lists only in-frame clones, some missing. The sample carries more than 350,000 clones, about 87% recorded once. Sequencing was done on a sample of PBMCs or T cells enriched from blood (not recorded which). These receptors were obtained from a woman aged 50 to 60 who had recovered from COVID-19. CDR3s include the opening cysteine and the closing phenylalanine or tryptophan. The D gene is left open where the match is weak. Only part of the rows carry a size: once, few, many, or a class if the clone is expanded.

v_gene,j_gene,d_gene,abundance,CDR3aa,CDR3nt
TRBV20-1,TRBJ2-3,TRBD1,NA,CSASSGTGGPDTQYF,TGCAGTGCTAGTTCCGGGACAGGGGGCCCAGATACGCAGTATTTT
TRBV3-1/TRBV3-2,TRBJ1-2,NA,NA,CASSPGTTGNYGYTF,TGTGCCAGCAGCCCCGGGACAACTGGAAACTATGGCTACACCTTC
TRBV5-1,TRBJ1-1,NA,NA,CASSLGQGGDYVNTEAFF,TGCGCCAGCAGCTTGGGGCAGGGCGGAGATTATGTGAACACTGAAGCTTTCTTT
TRBV6-5,TRBJ1-4,TRBD1,NA,CASTTGEANEKLFF,TGTGCCAGCACCACAGGGGAGGCTAATGAAAAACTGTTTTTT
TRBV12-5,TRBJ1-6,TRBD1,few,CASGMTGRNSPLHF,TGTGCTAGTGGTATGACAGGGCGGAATTCACCCCTCCACTTT
TRBV15,TRBJ1-6,TRBD1,NA,CATSRDRGRGDSPLHF,TGTGCCACCAGCAGAGATCGGGGCAGGGGGGACTCACCCCTCCACTTT
TRBV2,TRBJ2-3,TRBD2,NA,CASTPGTSGADTQYF,TGTGCCAGCACCCCCGGGACTAGCGGCGCAGATACGCAGTATTTT
TRBV29-1,TRBJ2-2,NA,once,CSVSETGELFF,TGCAGCGTGAGTGAGACCGGGGAGCTGTTTTTT
TRBV19,TRBJ1-3,NA,NA,CASSITVGGAGNTIYF,TGTGCCAGTAGTATTACGGTCGGAGGGGCTGGAAACACCATATATTTT
TRBV5-1,TRBJ2-2,NA,few,CASTPGGTVNTGELFF,TGCGCCAGCACCCCGGGGGGGACAGTAAACACCGGGGAGCTGTTTTTT
TRBV12-5,TRBJ1-2,NA,NA,CASGLYRFNRVIYGYTF,TGTGCTAGTGGTTTGTACCGGTTTAACAGGGTAATCTATGGCTACACCTTC
TRBV27,TRBJ1-6,NA,NA,CASSLLGSSYNSPLHF,TGTGCCAGCAGTTTATTGGGGAGCTCCTATAATTCACCCCTCCACTTT
TRBV2,TRBJ1-2,NA,few,CASTYAGYGYTF,TGTGCCAGCACCTACGCGGGGTATGGCTACACCTTC
TRBV18,TRBJ1-1,NA,NA,CASSPPLRDRNTEAFF,TGTGCCAGCTCGCCCCCGCTTCGTGACAGGAACACTGAAGCTTTCTTT
TRBV6-5,TRBJ1-2,NA,NA,CASRHGGTNYGYTF,TGTGCCAGCAGGCACGGGGGGACTAACTATGGCTACACCTTC
TRBV11-2,TRBJ1-2,NA,NA,CASSAEQGRPYTF,TGTGCCAGCAGCGCCGAACAGGGCCGTCCCTACACCTTC
TRBV7-2,TRBJ1-1,NA,NA,CASRTEVNTEAFF,TGTGCCAGCAGGACAGAAGTGAACACTGAAGCTTTCTTT
TRBV6-1,TRBJ1-1,NA,NA,CASSEVGVDTEAFF,TGTGCCAGCAGTGAAGTCGGGGTTGACACTGAAGCTTTCTTT
TRBV7-2,TRBJ2-3,TRBD1,once,CASSLGTGFVDTQYF,TGTGCCAGCAGCCTCGGGACAGGATTTGTGGATACGCAGTATTTT
TRBV2,TRBJ1-2,TRBD1,NA,CASSYDRVRSGYTF,TGTGCCAGCAGTTACGACAGGGTTAGAAGTGGCTACACCTTC
TRBV6-5,TRBJ1-1,TRBD1,NA,CASRADRVHTEAFF,TGTGCCAGCAGGGCGGACAGGGTACACACTGAAGCTTTCTTT
TRBV5-6,TRBJ2-5,NA,NA,CASSPDLQGQETQYF,TGTGCCAGCAGCCCCGACCTACAGGGACAAGAGACCCAGTACTTC
TRBV18,TRBJ1-2,TRBD1,few,CASSPGTGGAYYGYTF,TGTGCCAGCTCACCAGGGACAGGGGGCGCGTACTATGGCTACACCTTC
TRBV5-5,TRBJ1-5,NA,NA,CASSLTSTGTRYSNQPQHF,TGTGCCAGCAGCCTCACAAGTACCGGGACAAGGTATAGCAATCAGCCCCAGCATTTT
TRBV4-3,TRBJ1-6,TRBD1,NA,CASSQEWGQVNSPLHF,TGCGCCAGCAGCCAAGAGTGGGGACAGGTCAATTCACCCCTCCACTTT
TRBV5-1,TRBJ2-5,TRBD1,NA,CASSFEDRGRETQYF,TGCGCCAGCAGCTTCGAAGACAGGGGGCGAGAGACCCAGTACTTC
TRBV4-1,TRBJ1-1,NA,NA,CASRQADEAFF,TGCGCCAGCAGGCAGGCCGATGAAGCTTTCTTT
TRBV18,TRBJ2-1,NA,NA,CASSPINTYNEQFF,TGTGCCAGCTCACCAATTAACACCTACAATGAGCAGTTCTTC
TRBV5-6,TRBJ1-3,NA,NA,CASSDAGWRNTIYF,TGTGCCAGCAGCGACGCAGGGTGGCGAAACACCATATATTTT